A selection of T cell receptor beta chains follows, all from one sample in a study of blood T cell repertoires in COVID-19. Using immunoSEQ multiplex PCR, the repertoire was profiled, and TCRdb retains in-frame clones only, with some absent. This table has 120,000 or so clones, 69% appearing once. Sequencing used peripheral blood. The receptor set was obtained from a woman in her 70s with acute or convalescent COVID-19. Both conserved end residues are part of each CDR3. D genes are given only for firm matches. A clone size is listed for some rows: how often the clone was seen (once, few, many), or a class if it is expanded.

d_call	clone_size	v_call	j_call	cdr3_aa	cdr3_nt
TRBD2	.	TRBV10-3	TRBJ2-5	CAISAGSGRGQETQYF	TGTGCCATCAGTGCGGGCAGCGGGAGGGGTCAAGAGACCCAGTACTTC
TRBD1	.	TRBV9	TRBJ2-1	CASSPGTAGNNEQFF	TGTGCCAGCAGCCCCGGGACAGCAGGTAACAATGAGCAGTTCTTC
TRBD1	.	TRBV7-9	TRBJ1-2	CASSGQGGGGYTF	TGTGCCAGCAGCGGACAGGGAGGTGGTGGCTACACCTTC
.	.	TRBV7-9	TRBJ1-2	CASSSSQEPLPSYTF	TGTGCCAGCAGCTCAAGCCAGGAACCGCTTCCAAGCTACACCTTC
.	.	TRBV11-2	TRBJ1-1	CASSLGFQGNTEAFF	TGTGCCAGCAGCTTAGGTTTTCAGGGAAACACTGAAGCTTTCTTT
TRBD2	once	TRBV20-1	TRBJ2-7	CSASIAGGHYEQYF	TGCAGTGCTAGTATTGCGGGAGGGCACTACGAGCAGTACTTC
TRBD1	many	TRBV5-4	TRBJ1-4	CASSSRKTGGGEKLFF	TGTGCCAGCAGCTCCCGTAAGACAGGGGGGGGTGAAAAACTGTTTTTT
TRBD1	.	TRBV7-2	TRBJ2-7	CASSLVIGQGIHEQYF	TGTGCCAGCAGCTTAGTTATCGGACAGGGCATCCACGAGCAGTACTTC
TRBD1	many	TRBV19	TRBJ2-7	CASSPSGTGTYEQYF	TGTGCCAGTAGCCCCTCCGGGACAGGGACCTACGAGCAGTACTTC
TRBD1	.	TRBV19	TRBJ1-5	CASRGTAYSNQPQHF	TGTGCCAGTAGGGGGACAGCTTATAGCAATCAGCCCCAGCATTTT
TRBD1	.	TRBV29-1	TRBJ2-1	CSFLGTAATNEQFF	TGCAGCTTCCTCGGGACAGCGGCCACCAATGAGCAGTTCTTC
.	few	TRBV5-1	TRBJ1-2	CASSATGTGYGYTF	TGCGCCAGCAGCGCTACAGGGACGGGCTATGGCTACACCTTC
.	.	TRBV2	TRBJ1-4	CASSEAETEKLFF	TGTGCCAGCAGTGAAGCGGAGACGGAAAAACTGTTTTTT
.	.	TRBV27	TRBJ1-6	CASSFSRGDSPLHF	TGTGCCAGCAGTTTTTCCAGGGGTGATTCACCCCTCCACTTT
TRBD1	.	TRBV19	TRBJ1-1	CASSIGQGWTEAFF	TGTGCCAGTAGTATAGGACAGGGGTGGACTGAAGCTTTCTTT
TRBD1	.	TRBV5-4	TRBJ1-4	CASSLRTGTNEKLFF	TGTGCCAGCAGCCTACGGACAGGCACTAATGAAAAACTGTTTTTT
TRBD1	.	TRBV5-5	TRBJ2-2	CASSRDRGLVKAGELFF	TGTGCCAGCAGCCGAGACAGGGGTCTCGTCAAGGCCGGGGAGCTGTTTTTT
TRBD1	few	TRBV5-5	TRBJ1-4	CASSGQGRTANEKLFF	TGTGCCAGCAGCGGACAGGGTAGGACGGCTAATGAAAAACTGTTTTTT
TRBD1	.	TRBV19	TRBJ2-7	CASSFTGGAYEQYF	TGTGCCAGTAGTTTTACAGGGGGTGCCTACGAGCAGTACTTC
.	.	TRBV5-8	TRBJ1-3	CAGIQGLTSGNTIYF	TGTGCCGGCATCCAGGGACTGACCTCTGGAAACACCATATATTTT
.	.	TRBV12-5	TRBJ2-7	CASAPTGSYEQYF	TGTGCTAGTGCCCCAACAGGGAGCTACGAGCAGTACTTC
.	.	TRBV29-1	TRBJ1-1	CSVEESGGNTEAFF	TGCAGCGTTGAAGAATCGGGGGGAAACACTGAAGCTTTCTTT
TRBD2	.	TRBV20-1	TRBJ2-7	CSVRGGYEQYF	TGCAGTGTGCGCGGGGGCTACGAGCAGTACTTC
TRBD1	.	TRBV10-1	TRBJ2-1	CASSGSRDRYNEQFF	TGCGCCAGCAGTGGTTCCCGGGACAGGTACAATGAGCAGTTCTTC
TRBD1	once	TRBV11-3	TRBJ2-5	CASSSRQGEGETQYF	TGTGCCAGCAGCTCGAGACAGGGCGAGGGGGAGACCCAGTACTTC
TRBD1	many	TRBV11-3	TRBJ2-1	CASSQGQVRTNEQFF	TGTGCCAGCAGCCAGGGACAGGTACGGACGAATGAGCAGTTCTTC
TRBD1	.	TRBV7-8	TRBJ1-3	CASSPRTGERAGNTIYF	TGTGCCAGCAGCCCTAGGACAGGGGAGAGGGCTGGAAACACCATATATTTT
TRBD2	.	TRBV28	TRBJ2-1	CASNKPGLAGDNEQFF	TGTGCCAGCAACAAACCGGGACTAGCGGGAGACAATGAGCAGTTCTTC
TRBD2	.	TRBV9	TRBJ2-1	CASSDWASGYNEQFF	TGTGCCAGCAGCGATTGGGCTAGCGGATACAATGAGCAGTTCTTC
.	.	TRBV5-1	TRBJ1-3	CASSLGGADSGNTIYF	TGCGCCAGCAGCTTAGGAGGGGCCGACTCTGGAAACACCATATATTTT
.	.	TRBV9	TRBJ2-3	CASSATGSHTQYF	TGTGCCAGCAGCGCCACAGGGTCCCATACGCAGTATTTT
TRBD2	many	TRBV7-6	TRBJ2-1	CASSPRAGGNNEQFF	TGTGCCAGCAGCCCCCGTGCGGGGGGGAACAATGAGCAGTTCTTC
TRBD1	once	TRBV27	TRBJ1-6	CASSSPGTGGNSPLHF	TGTGCCAGCAGTTCACCCGGGACAGGGGGCAACTCACCCCTCCACTTT
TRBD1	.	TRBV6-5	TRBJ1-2	CASSTIQGAYGYTF	TGTGCCAGCAGTACAATACAGGGGGCCTATGGCTACACCTTC
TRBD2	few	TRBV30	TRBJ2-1	CAWSNSGEDYNEQFF	TGTGCCTGGAGCAACAGCGGGGAAGACTACAATGAGCAGTTCTTC
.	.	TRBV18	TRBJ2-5	CASSRLAQETQYF	TGTGCCAGCTCACGACTGGCCCAAGAGACCCAGTACTTC
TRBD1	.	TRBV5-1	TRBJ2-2	CASHRDRVTGELFF	TGCGCCAGCCACCGGGACAGGGTGACCGGGGAGCTGTTTTTT
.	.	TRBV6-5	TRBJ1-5	CASSPGQPQHF	TGTGCCAGCAGCCCCGGTCAGCCCCAGCATTTT
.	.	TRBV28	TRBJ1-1	CASSQSTGNTEAFF	TGTGCCAGCAGTCAATCGACAGGGAACACTGAAGCTTTCTTT
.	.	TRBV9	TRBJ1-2	CASSVSRVPSYGYTF	TGTGCCAGCAGCGTTTCCAGGGTCCCCTCCTATGGCTACACCTTC
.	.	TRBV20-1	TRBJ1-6	CSASASRWGLDNSPLHF	TGCAGTGCTAGTGCATCCCGATGGGGGCTTGATAATTCACCCCTCCACTTT
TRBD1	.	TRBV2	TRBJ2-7	CASRTGQVSYEQYF	TGTGCCAGCAGGACGGGACAGGTCTCCTACGAGCAGTACTTC
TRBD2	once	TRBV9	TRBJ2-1	CASSPNPKRGSRGYNEQFF	TGTGCCAGCAGCCCAAACCCCAAGCGGGGGAGTCGAGGGTACAATGAGCAGTTCTTC
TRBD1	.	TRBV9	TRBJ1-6	CASSLGTANSPLHF	TGTGCCAGCAGCCTCGGGACAGCTAATTCACCCCTCCACTTT
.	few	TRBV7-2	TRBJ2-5	CASSPIEAPQETQYF	TGTGCCAGCAGCCCGATAGAGGCCCCACAAGAGACCCAGTACTTC
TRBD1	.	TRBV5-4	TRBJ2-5	CASSTQGVETQYF	TGTGCCAGCAGCACCCAGGGGGTTGAGACCCAGTACTTC
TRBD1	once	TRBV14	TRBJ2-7	CASSQEMGDRAYEQYF	TGTGCCAGCAGCCAAGAAATGGGAGACAGGGCCTACGAGCAGTACTTC
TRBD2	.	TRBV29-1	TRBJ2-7	CSVVQGGYEQYF	TGCAGCGTTGTCCAGGGAGGGTACGAGCAGTACTTC